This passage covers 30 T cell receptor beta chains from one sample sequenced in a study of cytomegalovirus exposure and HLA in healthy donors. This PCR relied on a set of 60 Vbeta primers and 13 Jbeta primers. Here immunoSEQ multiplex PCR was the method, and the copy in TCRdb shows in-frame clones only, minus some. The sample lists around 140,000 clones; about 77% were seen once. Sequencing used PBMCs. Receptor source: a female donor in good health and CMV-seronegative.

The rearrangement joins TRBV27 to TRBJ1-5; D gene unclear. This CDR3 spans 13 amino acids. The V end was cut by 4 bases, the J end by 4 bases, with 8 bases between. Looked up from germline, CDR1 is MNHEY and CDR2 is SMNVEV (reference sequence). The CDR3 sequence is CASSSLGNQPQHF. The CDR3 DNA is TGTGCCAGCAGTTCTCTAGGAAATCAGCCCCAGCATTTT.

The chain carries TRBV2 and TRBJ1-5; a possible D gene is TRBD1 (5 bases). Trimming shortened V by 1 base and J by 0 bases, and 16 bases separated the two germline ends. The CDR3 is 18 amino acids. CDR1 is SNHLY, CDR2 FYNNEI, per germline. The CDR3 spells CASSEGPLRVYSNQPQHF. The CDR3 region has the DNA TGTGCCAGCAGTGAAGGGCCTCTCAGGGTTTATAGCAATCAGCCCCAGCATTTT.

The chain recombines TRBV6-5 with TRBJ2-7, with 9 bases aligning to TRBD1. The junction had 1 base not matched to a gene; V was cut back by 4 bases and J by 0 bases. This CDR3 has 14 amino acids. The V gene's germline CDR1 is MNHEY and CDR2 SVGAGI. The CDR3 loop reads CASSWDRDSYEQYF. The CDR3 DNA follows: TGTGCCAGCAGTTGGGACAGGGACTCCTACGAGCAGTACTTC.

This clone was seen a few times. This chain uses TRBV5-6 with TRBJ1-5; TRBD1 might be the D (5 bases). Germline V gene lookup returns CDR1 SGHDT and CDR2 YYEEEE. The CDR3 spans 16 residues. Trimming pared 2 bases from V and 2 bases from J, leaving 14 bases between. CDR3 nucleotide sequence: TGTGCCAGCAGCTTAGGGTTAGGGGAGGGCAATCAGCCCCAGCATTTT. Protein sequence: CASSLGLGEGNQPQHF.

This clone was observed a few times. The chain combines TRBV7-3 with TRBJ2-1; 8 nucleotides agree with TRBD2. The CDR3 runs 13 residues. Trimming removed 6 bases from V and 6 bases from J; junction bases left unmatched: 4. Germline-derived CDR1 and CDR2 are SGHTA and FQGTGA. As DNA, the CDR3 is TGTGCCAGCAGTCCGGGGACTAGCAATGAGCAGTTCTTC. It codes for CASSPGTSNEQFF.

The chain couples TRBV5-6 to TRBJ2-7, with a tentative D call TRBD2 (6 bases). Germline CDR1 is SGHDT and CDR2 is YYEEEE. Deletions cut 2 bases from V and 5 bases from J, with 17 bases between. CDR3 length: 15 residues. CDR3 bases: TGTGCCAGCAGCTTTCTTAAGGAGGGTACAAACGAGCAGTACTTC. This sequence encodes CASSFLKEGTNEQYF.

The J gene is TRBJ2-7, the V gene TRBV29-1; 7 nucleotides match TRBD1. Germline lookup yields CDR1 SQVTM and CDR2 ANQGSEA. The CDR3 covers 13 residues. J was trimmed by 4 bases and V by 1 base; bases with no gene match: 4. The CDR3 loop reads CSVEGQGVYEQYF. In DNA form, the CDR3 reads TGCAGCGTTGAAGGACAGGGCGTTTACGAGCAGTACTTC.

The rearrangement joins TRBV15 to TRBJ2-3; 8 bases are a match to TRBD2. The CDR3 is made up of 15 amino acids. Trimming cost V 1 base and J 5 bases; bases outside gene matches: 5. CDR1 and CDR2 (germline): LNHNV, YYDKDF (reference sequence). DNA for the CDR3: TGTGCCACCAGCAGAGGCCCAGCGGGAGAAGATACGCAGTATTTT. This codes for CATSRGPAGEDTQYF.

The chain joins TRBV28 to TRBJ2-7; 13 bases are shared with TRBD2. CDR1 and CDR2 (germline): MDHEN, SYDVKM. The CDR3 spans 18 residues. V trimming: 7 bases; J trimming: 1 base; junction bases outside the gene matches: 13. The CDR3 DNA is TGTGCCAGCATCCCGGGACTAGCGGGATCGGTTGCTTCCTACGAGCAGTACTTC. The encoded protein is CASIPGLAGSVASYEQYF. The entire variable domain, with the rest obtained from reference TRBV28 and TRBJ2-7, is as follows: DVKVTQSSRYLVKRTGEKVFLECVQDMDHENMFWYRQDPGLGLRLIYFSYDVKMKEKGDIPEGYSVSREKKERFSLILESASTNQTSMYLCASIPGLAGSVASYEQYFGPGTRLTVT.

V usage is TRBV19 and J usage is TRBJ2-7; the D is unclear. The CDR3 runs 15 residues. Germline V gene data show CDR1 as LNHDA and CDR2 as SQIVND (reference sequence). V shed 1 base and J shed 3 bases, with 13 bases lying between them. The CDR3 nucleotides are TGTGCCAGTAGTATAGGGGCCGCCTTGGTCTACGAGCAGTACTTC. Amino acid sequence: CASSIGAALVYEQYF.

The CDR3 DNA reads TGTGCCAGCAGCTTAAATCTCTATCTCAATGAGCAGTTCTTC. Translating it yields CASSLNLYLNEQFF. The chain recombines TRBV7-3 with TRBJ2-1, with no clear D. The CDR3 is 14 residues long. The V and J ends lost 1 base and 6 bases respectively, with 10 bases between them. The germline gives CDR1 SGHTA, CDR2 FQGTGA. The complete variable domain, with remaining parts taken from reference TRBV7-3 and TRBJ2-1, reads GAGVSQTPSNKVTEKGKYVELRCDPISGHTALYWYRQSLGQGPEFLIYFQGTGAADDSGLPNDRFFAVRPEGSVSTLKIQRTERGDSAVYLCASSLNLYLNEQFFGPGTRLTVL.

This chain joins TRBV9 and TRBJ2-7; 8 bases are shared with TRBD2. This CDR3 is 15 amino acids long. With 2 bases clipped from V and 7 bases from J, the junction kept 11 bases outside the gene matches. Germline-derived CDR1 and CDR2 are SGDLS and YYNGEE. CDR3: CASSVIGLALDEQYF. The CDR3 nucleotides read TGTGCCAGCAGCGTTATAGGACTAGCCCTTGATGAGCAGTACTTC.

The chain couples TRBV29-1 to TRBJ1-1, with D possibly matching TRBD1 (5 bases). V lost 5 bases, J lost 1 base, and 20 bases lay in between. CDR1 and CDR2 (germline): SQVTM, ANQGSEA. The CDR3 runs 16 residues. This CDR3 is CSVPGRGVNRNTEAFF. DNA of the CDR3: TGCAGCGTTCCGGGACGGGGGGTTAACCGGAACACTGAAGCTTTCTTT.

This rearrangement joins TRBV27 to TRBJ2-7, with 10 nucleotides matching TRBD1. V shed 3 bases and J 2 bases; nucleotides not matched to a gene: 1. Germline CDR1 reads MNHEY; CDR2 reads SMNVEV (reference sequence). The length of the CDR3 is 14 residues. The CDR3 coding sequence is TGTGCCAGCAGTTTGACAGGGGGCACCTACGAGCAGTACTTC. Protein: CASSLTGGTYEQYF.

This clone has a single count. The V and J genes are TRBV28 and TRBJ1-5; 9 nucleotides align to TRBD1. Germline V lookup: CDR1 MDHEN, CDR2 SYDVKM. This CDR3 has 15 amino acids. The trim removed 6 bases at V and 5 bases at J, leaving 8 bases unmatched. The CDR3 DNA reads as TGTGCCAGCAGCTTCGACAGGGGGGGATATCAGCCCCAGCATTTT. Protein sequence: CASSFDRGGYQPQHF.

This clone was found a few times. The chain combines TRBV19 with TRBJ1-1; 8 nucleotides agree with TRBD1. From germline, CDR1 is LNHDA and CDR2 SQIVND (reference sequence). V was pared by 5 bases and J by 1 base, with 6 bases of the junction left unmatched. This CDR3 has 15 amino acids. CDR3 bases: TGTGCCAGTAGTGCTGGGACAGGAGGGAACACTGAAGCTTTCTTT. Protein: CASSAGTGGNTEAFF. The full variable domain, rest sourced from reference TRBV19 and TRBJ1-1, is DGGITQSPKYLFRKEGQNVTLSCEQNLNHDAMYWYRQDPGQGLRLIYYSQIVNDFQKGDIAEGYSVSREKKESFPLTVTSAQKNPTAFYLCASSAGTGGNTEAFFGQGTRLTVV.

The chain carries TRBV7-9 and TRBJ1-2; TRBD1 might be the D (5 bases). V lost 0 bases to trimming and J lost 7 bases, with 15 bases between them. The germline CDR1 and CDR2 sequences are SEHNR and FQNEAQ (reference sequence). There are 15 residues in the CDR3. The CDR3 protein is CASSLALKGKGGYTF. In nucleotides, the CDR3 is TGTGCCAGCAGCTTAGCGCTTAAGGGGAAAGGTGGCTACACCTTC.

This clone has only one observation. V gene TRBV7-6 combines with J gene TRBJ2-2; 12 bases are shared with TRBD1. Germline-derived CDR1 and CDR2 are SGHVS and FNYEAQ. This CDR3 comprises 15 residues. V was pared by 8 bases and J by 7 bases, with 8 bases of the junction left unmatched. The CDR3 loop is CASGRDRGRFGELFF. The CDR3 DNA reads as TGTGCCAGCGGCCGGGACAGGGGGCGTTTCGGGGAGCTGTTTTTT.

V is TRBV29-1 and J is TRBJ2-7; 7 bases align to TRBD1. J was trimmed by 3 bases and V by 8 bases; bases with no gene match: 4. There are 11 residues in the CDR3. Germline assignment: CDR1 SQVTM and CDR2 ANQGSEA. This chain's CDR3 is CSFRTGYEQYF. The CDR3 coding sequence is TGCAGCTTCCGGACAGGCTACGAGCAGTACTTC.

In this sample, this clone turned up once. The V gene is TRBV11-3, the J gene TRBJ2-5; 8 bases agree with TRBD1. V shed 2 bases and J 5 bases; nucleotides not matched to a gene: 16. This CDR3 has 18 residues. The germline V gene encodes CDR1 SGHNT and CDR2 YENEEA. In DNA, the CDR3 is TGTGCCAGCAGCTTAATTGGGGGCGGACAGGGACGGGTTGAGACCCAGTACTTC. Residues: CASSLIGGGQGRVETQYF.

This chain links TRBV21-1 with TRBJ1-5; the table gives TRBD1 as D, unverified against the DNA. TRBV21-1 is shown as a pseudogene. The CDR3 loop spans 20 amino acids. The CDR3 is CASHRVRDSRLRDSNQPQHF. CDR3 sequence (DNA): TGTGCCAGCCACAGGGTGAGGGACAGCCGTTTGAGGGATAGCAATCAGCCCCAGCATTTT.

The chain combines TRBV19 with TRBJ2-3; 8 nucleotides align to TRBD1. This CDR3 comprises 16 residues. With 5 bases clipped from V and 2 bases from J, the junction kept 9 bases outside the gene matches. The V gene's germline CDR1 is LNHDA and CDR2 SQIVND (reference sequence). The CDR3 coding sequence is TGTGCCAGTAGTTCAGGGACAGGCAGATTCACAGATACGCAGTATTTT. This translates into CASSSGTGRFTDTQYF. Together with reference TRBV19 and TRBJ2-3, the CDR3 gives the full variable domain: DGGITQSPKYLFRKEGQNVTLSCEQNLNHDAMYWYRQDPGQGLRLIYYSQIVNDFQKGDIAEGYSVSREKKESFPLTVTSAQKNPTAFYLCASSSGTGRFTDTQYFGPGTRLTVL.

CDR3 sequence reads: CASRLTGSTEAFF. The CDR3 coding sequence is TGTGCCAGTAGATTGACAGGGAGCACTGAAGCTTTCTTT. The chain recombines TRBV19 with TRBJ1-1, with 7 bases aligning to TRBD1. Germline loops: CDR1 LNHDA, CDR2 SQIVND (reference sequence). The CDR3 runs 13 residues. V lost 6 bases, J lost 4 bases, and 5 bases stayed unmatched.

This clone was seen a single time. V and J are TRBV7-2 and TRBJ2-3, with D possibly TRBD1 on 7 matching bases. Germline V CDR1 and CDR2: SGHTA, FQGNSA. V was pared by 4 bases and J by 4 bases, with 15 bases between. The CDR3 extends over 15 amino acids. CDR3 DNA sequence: TGTGCCAGCAGCTCCAGGGGGGCCGGAGCAGATACGCAGTATTTT. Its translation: CASSSRGAGADTQYF.

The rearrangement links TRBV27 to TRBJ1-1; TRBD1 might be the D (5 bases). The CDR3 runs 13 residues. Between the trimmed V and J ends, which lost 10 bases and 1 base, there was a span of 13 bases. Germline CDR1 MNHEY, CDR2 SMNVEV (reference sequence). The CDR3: CATSGGGNTEAFF. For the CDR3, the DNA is TGTGCCACCTCCGGGGGGGGGAACACTGAAGCTTTCTTT.

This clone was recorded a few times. The CDR3 nucleotides are TGTGCCAGTAGAGACGACAGGGGGGGTAAGACCGGCTACACCTTC. Translation gives CASRDDRGGKTGYTF. The chain joins TRBV19 to TRBJ1-2, with TRBD1 matching 9 bases. Trimming cost V 6 bases and J 8 bases; bases outside gene matches: 13. The germline V gene has CDR1 LNHDA and CDR2 SQIVND (reference sequence). This CDR3 comprises 15 residues. The full variable domain, its missing parts supplied by reference TRBV19 and TRBJ1-2, is DGGITQSPKYLFRKEGQNVTLSCEQNLNHDAMYWYRQDPGQGLRLIYYSQIVNDFQKGDIAEGYSVSREKKESFPLTVTSAQKNPTAFYLCASRDDRGGKTGYTFGSGTRLTVV.

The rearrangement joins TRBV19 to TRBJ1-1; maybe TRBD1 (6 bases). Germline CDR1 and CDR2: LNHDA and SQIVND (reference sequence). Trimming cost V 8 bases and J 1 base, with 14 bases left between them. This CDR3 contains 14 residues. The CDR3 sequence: CASAWKGGNTEAFF. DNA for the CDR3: TGTGCCAGTGCGTGGAAAGGGGGGAACACTGAAGCTTTCTTT. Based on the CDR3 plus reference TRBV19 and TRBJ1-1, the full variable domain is DGGITQSPKYLFRKEGQNVTLSCEQNLNHDAMYWYRQDPGQGLRLIYYSQIVNDFQKGDIAEGYSVSREKKESFPLTVTSAQKNPTAFYLCASAWKGGNTEAFFGQGTRLTVV.

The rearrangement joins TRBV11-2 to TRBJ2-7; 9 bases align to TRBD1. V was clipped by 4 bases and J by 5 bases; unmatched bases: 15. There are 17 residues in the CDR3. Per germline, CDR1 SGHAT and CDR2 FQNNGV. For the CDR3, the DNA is TGTGCCAGCAGCTCTGCTACCGGGACAGGGAGTTTCGACGAGCAGTACTTC. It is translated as CASSSATGTGSFDEQYF.

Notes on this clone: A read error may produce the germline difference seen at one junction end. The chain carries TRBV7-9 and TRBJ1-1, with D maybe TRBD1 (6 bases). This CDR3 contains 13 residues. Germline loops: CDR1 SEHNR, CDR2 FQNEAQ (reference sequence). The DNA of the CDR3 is TGTTCCAGCAGCTTTGGACAGCCTACTGAAGCTTTCTTT. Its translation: CSSSFGQPTEAFF.

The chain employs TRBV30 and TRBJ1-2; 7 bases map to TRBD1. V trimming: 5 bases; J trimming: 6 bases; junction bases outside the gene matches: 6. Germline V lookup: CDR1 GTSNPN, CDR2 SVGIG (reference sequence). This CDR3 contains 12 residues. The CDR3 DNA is TGTGCCTGGGAAGGGACAGTCGATGGCTACACCTTC. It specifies CAWEGTVDGYTF.